This record concerns one TCR beta chain sequence. Its antigen remains unknown. The record originates from a study of cytomegalovirus exposure and HLA in healthy donors. Notes on the study in general: Using the classifier, cytomegalovirus status was reportedly diagnosed with high specificity and sensitivity. Later analysis identified several of the most significant clusters that appeared linked to common viral pathogens. The authors assumed roughly uniform sequencing depth across donors for presence/absence analyses.

Germline V CDR1 and CDR2: MDHEN, SYDVKM. V was clipped by 4 bases and J by 2 bases, with 8 bases between them. The CDR3 is 13 residues long. The primer mix had 60 Vbeta and 13 Jbeta primers. Profiled with immunoSEQ multiplex PCR; TCRdb holds only in-frame clones, not every one. Of under 95,000 clones in the sample, roughly 73% are singletons; the top ten hold roughly 2%. The receptor's source is a boy younger than 18 in good health and CMV-seronegative. The sequencing sample was made of PBMCs. The V call is TRBV28, the J call TRBJ1-2; no clear D gene. The CDR3 nucleotides read TGTGCCAGCAGTTCAGACACCAACTATGGCTACACCTTC. This translates into CASSSDTNYGYTF.